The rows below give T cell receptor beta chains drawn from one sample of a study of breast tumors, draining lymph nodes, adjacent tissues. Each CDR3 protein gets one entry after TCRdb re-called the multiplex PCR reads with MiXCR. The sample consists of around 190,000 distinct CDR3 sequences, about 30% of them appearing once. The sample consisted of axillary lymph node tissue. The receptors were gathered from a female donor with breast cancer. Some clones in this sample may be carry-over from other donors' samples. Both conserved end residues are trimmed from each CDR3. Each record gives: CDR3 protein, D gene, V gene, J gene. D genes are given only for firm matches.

ASSPENRQPF	-	TRBV18	TRBJ1-1
SAEKPRDSPYEQY	-	TRBV20-1	TRBJ2-7
ASSDTRNTGANVLT	-	TRBV10-1	TRBJ2-6
ASSLAGYQDTQY	-	TRBV5-1	TRBJ2-5
SVEVRGSGYT	TRBD1	TRBV29-1	TRBJ1-2
ASRLGRGPLGYT	TRBD1	TRBV19	TRBJ1-2
ASSSSLRRGGRSYEQF	TRBD2	TRBV5-6	TRBJ2-1
ASSLSGDPRADTQY	-	TRBV18	TRBJ2-3
ASSPRRGRAETQY	-	TRBV5-6	TRBJ2-5
ASSEVVTGKAGDTIY	TRBD1	TRBV6-1	TRBJ1-3
ATGGGGGANVLT	-	TRBV24-1	TRBJ2-6
SARPARGVAETQY	-	TRBV20-1	TRBJ2-5
ASSTGTRYTEAF	-	TRBV12-3/TRBV12-4	TRBJ1-1
ASSQTESYEQY	-	TRBV18	TRBJ2-7
ASSLWRLAGSGEQF	TRBD2	TRBV7-9	TRBJ2-1
ASRDPHSNQPQH	-	TRBV19	TRBJ1-5
ASSKGDRGDGYT	TRBD1	TRBV12-3/TRBV12-4	TRBJ1-2
SVRGRSAF	-	TRBV29-1	TRBJ1-1
SARFPAGGSQETQY	TRBD2	TRBV20-1	TRBJ2-5
ASSYWTGGFYNAQF	TRBD1	TRBV14	TRBJ2-1
ASSPRTGETLTQY	TRBD1	TRBV7-2	TRBJ2-5
ASSPPGTGGGQPQH	TRBD1	TRBV6-6	TRBJ1-5
ASSSSGTPAYEQY	-	TRBV28	TRBJ2-7
ASSQDFSIHTEQF	-	TRBV3-1	TRBJ2-1
ASSPRGLAGGNEQF	TRBD2	TRBV7-3	TRBJ2-1
SVRAVGGYT	-	TRBV29-1	TRBJ1-2
ASSPPGVSYGYT	-	TRBV18	TRBJ1-2
ASSQYYRNTGELF	-	TRBV4-1	TRBJ2-2
SARSGGARETQY	TRBD2	TRBV20-1	TRBJ2-5
ASSPRDSSTGEQY	-	TRBV6-6	TRBJ2-7
ASSLVG	-	TRBV13	TRBJ2-7
ASSLGGQGATNEKLF	TRBD1	TRBV5-1	TRBJ1-4
ASSCRDSSYEQY	TRBD1	TRBV6-5	TRBJ2-7
SVETGILGNEQF	-	TRBV29-1	TRBJ2-1
ASSWRLAGVNEQF	TRBD2	TRBV7-9	TRBJ2-1
ASSRITSGRTHEQF	TRBD2	TRBV3-1	TRBJ2-1
ASTSDRGRETQY	TRBD1	TRBV7-2	TRBJ2-5
SVTRDTSGYEQY	TRBD2	TRBV20-1	TRBJ2-7
ASRGDLISYNEQF	-	TRBV2	TRBJ2-1
ASRSAGGVTGELF	-	TRBV5-4	TRBJ2-2
ASRLCSGNTIY	-	TRBV19	TRBJ1-3
SAAGRGFGELF	-	TRBV20-1	TRBJ2-2
ATPGLAGGTDTQY	TRBD2	TRBV10-3	TRBJ2-3
ASSNRGPPNYGYT	TRBD1	TRBV6-1	TRBJ1-2
ASSKRAGYGYT	-	TRBV2	TRBJ1-2
ASSPGGTGLYGYT	-	TRBV27	TRBJ1-2
ASSRTRGSAGNTIY	-	TRBV6-5	TRBJ1-3